These 11 T cell receptor beta chains were sequenced from one sample in a study of beta chain features in type 1 diabetes. What was sequenced were expressed TCRB transcripts, since all of the isolated RNA had been reverse transcribed. Method: immunoSEQ multiplex PCR; TCRdb's copy keeps in-frame clones and lacks some. The table lists fewer than 350,000 clones, roughly 15% of them singletons, with around 0.015% in the top ten. No antigens are known for them. The study, taken as a whole, reports: Shortening of TCRB CDR3s, moderate but significant, appeared in all four CD4+ subsets of Type 1 diabetes patients.

Sequencing was carried out using naive CD4+ T cells from blood. These receptor sequences come from a man aged 18 to 29 with type 1 diabetes.

The sample holds a few counts of this clone. Other DNA sequences in this specimen translate into the identical CDR3. The genes are TRBV30 and TRBJ2-7; 8 bases line up with TRBD1. The CDR3 consists of 12 residues. With V trimmed by 1 base and J by 6 bases, 2 bases remained unmatched. Germline CDR1 GTSNPN, CDR2 SVGIG (reference sequence). The CDR3 DNA is TGTGCCTGGAGTGGAACAGGGGGCGAGCAGTACTTC. Encoded protein: CAWSGTGGEQYF.

V is TRBV28 and J is TRBJ2-3; tentative D call: TRBD1 (5 bases). Germline V gene data show CDR1 as MDHEN and CDR2 as SYDVKM. Deletions cut 5 bases from V and 3 bases from J, with 24 bases between. The CDR3 sequence is 18 residues long. The CDR3 is CASSTRAAGSRRTDTQYF. As DNA, the CDR3 is TGTGCCAGCAGTACCAGGGCCGCTGGGTCGAGGAGAACAGATACGCAGTATTTT.

The gene calls are TRBV15 and TRBJ2-7, with 9 bases identical to TRBD1. The CDR3 contains 17 residues. Trimming removed 1 base from V and 1 base from J; junction bases left unmatched: 8. Germline CDR1 and CDR2: LNHNV and YYDKDF (reference sequence). The CDR3 DNA follows: TGTGCCACCAGCAGAGTCTGGTCGACAGGGGGTTCCTACGAGCAGTACTTC. Translated: CATSRVWSTGGSYEQYF.

This clone was seen more than once but under ten times. The chain employs TRBV28 and TRBJ2-7; no reliable D call. Trimming took 10 bases from V and 3 from J, leaving 16 bases between them. In germline, CDR1 is MDHEN, CDR2 SYDVKM. This CDR3 has 13 amino acids. Here the CDR3 DNA reads TGTGCCACCCTAAGAGAACAGATCTACGAGCAGTACTTC. Amino acid sequence: CATLREQIYEQYF.

The rearrangement links TRBV28 to TRBJ1-1; D is perhaps TRBD1 (6 bases). Germline lookup yields CDR1 MDHEN and CDR2 SYDVKM. Trimming took off 2 bases at V and 1 base at J, with 8 bases between the two ends. The CDR3 totals 14 residues. CDR3 region: CASSLTDRNTEAFF. The CDR3 nucleotides read TGTGCCAGCAGTTTAACGGACAGGAACACTGAAGCTTTCTTT.

This clone has a handful of counts. V and J are TRBV7-2 and TRBJ1-6, with 7 positions matching TRBD1. J was trimmed by 6 bases and V by 2 bases; bases with no gene match: 4. Germline-derived CDR1 and CDR2 are SGHTA and FQGNSA. This CDR3 has 15 residues. The CDR3 protein is CASSLPGQLNSPLHF. The CDR3, as DNA: TGTGCCAGCAGCTTACCGGGACAGCTTAATTCACCCCTCCACTTT.

This clone turned up a few times. The V call is TRBV6-6, the J call TRBJ1-5; D unresolved. The CDR3 extends over 14 amino acids. The ends were cut back, 0 bases at V and 2 bases at J, with 5 bases in the middle. Germline assignment: CDR1 MNHNY and CDR2 SVGAGI (reference sequence). Here the CDR3 DNA reads TGTGCCAGCAGTTACTCCCCCGGCAATCAGCCCCAGCATTTT. This encodes CASSYSPGNQPQHF.

V is TRBV6-1 and J is TRBJ1-1; D is possibly TRBD1 (6 bases). Per germline, CDR1 MNHNS and CDR2 SASEGT. The CDR3 has 14 residues. Trimming took off 6 bases at V and 0 bases at J, with 11 bases between the two ends. For the CDR3, the DNA is TGTGCCAGCAGAGGGGGTAGACTGAACACTGAAGCTTTCTTT. As protein: CASRGGRLNTEAFF.

V and J are TRBV7-9 and TRBJ2-3, with 11 bases that match TRBD2. Trimming at V came to 4 bases and at J to 3 bases, leaving 6 bases not matched to a gene. The CDR3 length is 16 residues. CDR1 SEHNR and CDR2 FQNEAQ come from the germline V gene (reference sequence). CDR3 sequence (DNA): TGTGCCAGCAGCTACCGACTAGCGGGGACGACAGATACGCAGTATTTT. It yields the protein CASSYRLAGTTDTQYF.

V is TRBV28 and J is TRBJ1-2; D may be TRBD1 (6 bases). V lost 5 bases and J lost 4, with 11 bases in between. Germline loops: CDR1 MDHEN, CDR2 SYDVKM. The CDR3 has 13 amino acids. The CDR3 DNA reads TGTGCCAGCAGTCTTCAGGACAGCTATGGCTACACCTTC. This sequence encodes CASSLQDSYGYTF.

The rearrangement joins TRBV13 to TRBJ2-3; 16 nucleotides agree with TRBD2. The CDR3 is 18 amino acids. V gave up 0 bases and J gave up 4 bases; unmatched junction bases: 4. CDR1 PRHDT and CDR2 FYEKMQ come from the germline V gene (reference sequence). CDR3 nucleotides: TGTGCCAGCAGCTTAGGCCTGGGACTAGCGGGAGGGGCAGATACGCAGTATTTT. Its protein product is CASSLGLGLAGGADTQYF.